These T cell receptor beta chains were read from a single sample in a study of T cells in Graves' hyperthyroidism and ophthalmopathy. TCRdb reanalysed the multiplex PCR reads using MiXCR and keeps one entry per CDR3 protein. The table includes more than 550,000 distinct CDR3 sequences, nearly 45% detected once. The sample taken for sequencing was peripheral blood or thyroid tissue (not recorded which). These receptors originate from an adult man with Graves' disease, either hyperthyroidism or ophthalmopathy (not recorded which). The CDR3 runs from the conserved cysteine through the conserved F or W. A D gene is named only where the DNA matches it firmly. Only part of the rows carry a size: once, few, many, or a class if the clone is expanded.

cdr3_aa: CASSLEGYGTEAFF
cdr3_nt: TGTGCCAGCAGCTTAGAGGGGTATGGCACTGAAGCTTTCTTT
j_call: TRBJ1-1
d_call: NA
v_call: TRBV7-8
clone_size: NA

cdr3_aa: CSARGSQDPYGYTF
cdr3_nt: TGCAGTGCTAGAGGGAGCCAGGACCCCTATGGCTACACCTTC
j_call: TRBJ1-2
d_call: NA
v_call: TRBV20-1
clone_size: few

cdr3_aa: CASSWERVKAGELFF
cdr3_nt: TGCGCCAGCAGCTGGGAGCGGGTTAAGGCCGGGGAGCTGTTTTTT
j_call: TRBJ2-2
d_call: NA
v_call: TRBV5-1
clone_size: few

cdr3_aa: CAISDDSTEAFF
cdr3_nt: TGTGCCATCAGTGACGACAGTACTGAAGCTTTCTTT
j_call: TRBJ1-1
d_call: NA
v_call: TRBV10-3
clone_size: many

cdr3_aa: CASTLRGNYGYTF
cdr3_nt: TGTGCCAGCACCCTACGGGGGAACTATGGCTACACCTTC
j_call: TRBJ1-2
d_call: NA
v_call: TRBV6-5
clone_size: few

cdr3_aa: CASSWTGRQGEQYF
cdr3_nt: TGTGCCAGCAGCTGGACAGGGAGGCAAGGCGAGCAGTACTTC
j_call: TRBJ2-7
d_call: TRBD1
v_call: TRBV7-9
clone_size: NA

cdr3_aa: CASSVQGGDGYTF
cdr3_nt: TGTGCCAGCAGTGTACAAGGGGGCGATGGCTACACCTTC
j_call: TRBJ1-2
d_call: TRBD1
v_call: TRBV2
clone_size: many

cdr3_aa: CASSALRGGAGETQYF
cdr3_nt: TGTGCCAGCAGTGCACTTCGCGGGGGGGCAGGGGAGACCCAGTACTTC
j_call: TRBJ2-5
d_call: TRBD2
v_call: TRBV6-4
clone_size: NA

cdr3_aa: CASSAFIRGSRSYEQYF
cdr3_nt: TGTGCCAGCAGCGCTTTCATTAGGGGTAGTCGGTCCTACGAGCAGTACTTC
j_call: TRBJ2-7
d_call: NA
v_call: TRBV12-3/TRBV12-4
clone_size: few

cdr3_aa: CAIRQGTNTIYF
cdr3_nt: TGTGCCATCCGGCAGGGGACCAACACCATATATTTT
j_call: TRBJ1-3
d_call: NA
v_call: TRBV7-9
clone_size: NA

cdr3_aa: CAGSYSGEKLFF
cdr3_nt: TGTGCCGGCAGTTACTCGGGGGAAAAACTGTTTTTT
j_call: TRBJ1-4
d_call: NA
v_call: TRBV6-5
clone_size: NA

cdr3_aa: CASSQDSGRAGETQYF
cdr3_nt: TGTGCCAGCAGCCAAGATTCCGGGAGGGCCGGAGAGACCCAGTACTTC
j_call: TRBJ2-5
d_call: TRBD2
v_call: TRBV3-1
clone_size: NA

cdr3_aa: CASSFDTQGLFF
cdr3_nt: TGTGCCAGCAGTTTCGACACCCAGGGGCTGTTTTTT
j_call: TRBJ1-4
d_call: NA
v_call: TRBV12-3/TRBV12-4
clone_size: few

cdr3_aa: CSVEDEVDRGNYGYTF
cdr3_nt: TGCAGCGTTGAAGATGAGGTTGACAGGGGAAACTATGGCTACACCTTC
j_call: TRBJ1-2
d_call: TRBD1
v_call: TRBV29-1
clone_size: many

cdr3_aa: CASSSDGHKPRGTQYF
cdr3_nt: TGCGCCAGCAGTTCAGACGGGCACAAACCTCGAGGGACCCAGTACTTC
j_call: TRBJ2-5
d_call: NA
v_call: TRBV5-1
clone_size: NA

cdr3_aa: CASTSGLSNTEAFF
cdr3_nt: TGTGCCAGCACATCGGGCCTGTCGAACACTGAAGCTTTCTTT
j_call: TRBJ1-1
d_call: NA
v_call: TRBV7-9
clone_size: NA

cdr3_aa: CSARDSGLQETQYF
cdr3_nt: TGCAGTGCTAGAGATTCCGGGCTGCAAGAGACCCAGTACTTC
j_call: TRBJ2-5
d_call: NA
v_call: TRBV20-1
clone_size: NA

cdr3_aa: CASSQSHGEGYTF
cdr3_nt: TGCGCCAGCAGCCAAAGTCACGGGGAAGGCTACACCTTC
j_call: TRBJ1-2
d_call: NA
v_call: TRBV4-3
clone_size: NA

cdr3_aa: CASGSVDSYEQYF
cdr3_nt: TGTGCCAGCGGATCAGTTGACTCCTACGAGCAGTACTTC
j_call: TRBJ2-7
d_call: NA
v_call: TRBV6-1
clone_size: few

cdr3_aa: CASSPGGLPSQETQYF
cdr3_nt: TGTGCCAGCAGCCCCGGGGGCCTACCATCCCAAGAGACCCAGTACTTC
j_call: TRBJ2-5
d_call: NA
v_call: TRBV9
clone_size: NA

cdr3_aa: CASSLEIGVADNQPQHF
cdr3_nt: TGTGCCAGCAGCTTAGAAATTGGGGTGGCAGACAATCAGCCCCAGCATTTT
j_call: TRBJ1-5
d_call: NA
v_call: TRBV11-1
clone_size: NA

cdr3_aa: CASSLIFNEKLFF
cdr3_nt: TGTGCCAGCAGCTTAATTTTTAATGAAAAACTGTTTTTT
j_call: TRBJ1-4
d_call: NA
v_call: TRBV7-2
clone_size: many